This TCR beta chain was documented in a study of T cell repertoires in cytomegalovirus infection. Study background: Newly reported HLA-C-restricted and thoroughly characterized HLA-B-restricted CMV epitopes were employed. Based on public TCR beta signatures, there were indications of CMV infection and of a matching HLA type. Regarding the study as a whole: CMV-specific HLA-C-restricted TCR beta clonotypes dominated the ex vivo response. Carriage of CMV together with the relevant HLA was identifiable through cumulative public TCR beta family frequency.

Note on this clonotype: What it binds is not known. A read error is possible here, since a much larger clone lies one base away.

Each CDR3 protein is one row after TCRdb ran MiXCR on the reads. The table includes some 900,000 distinct CDR3 sequences, approximately 32% detected once. The receptor was isolated from a human donor in good health (CMV status not recorded). Some clones in this sample may be carry-over from other donors' samples. This sample comprised cultured CD8+ T cells from PBMCs, obtained from culture after CMV antigen stimulation.

This CDR3 reads CASSSLRNTDTQYF. Written as DNA, the CDR3 is TGTGCCAGCAGCTCTTTGAGGAACACAGATACGCAGTATTTT. This chain uses TRBV7-2 with TRBJ2-3; unclear D gene. Germline values: CDR1 SGHTA, CDR2 FQGNSA. With 4 bases removed from V and 2 bases from J, the gap between germline ends came to 10 bases. This CDR3 spans 14 amino acids.